This T cell receptor (beta chain) was sequenced in a study of control samples from healthy donors and cancer patients. Deletions cut 4 bases from V and 6 bases from J, with 15 bases between. CDR3 length equals 14 residues. Germline assignment: CDR1 MNHEY and CDR2 SMNVEV (reference sequence). The assay was immunoSEQ multiplex PCR, and TCRdb's table has in-frame clones only and misses some. The table records under 200,000 clones, around 91% of them present only once. Material: blood. The receptor was derived from a young woman in good health. The chain joins TRBV27 to TRBJ1-2, with D possibly TRBD1 on 6 matching bases. CDR3 DNA: TGTGCCAGCAGTTCACAAACAGGGTCGAATGGCTACACCTTC. Translated: CASSSQTGSNGYTF.